This T cell receptor beta chain is drawn from a study of control samples from healthy donors and cancer patients. Only in-frame clones appear in the TCRdb table, and some are missing; sequencing was by immunoSEQ multiplex PCR. The table includes tens of thousands of clones, roughly nine tenths detected once. The CDR3 is 15 amino acids. Germline loops: CDR1 LNHDA, CDR2 SQIVND (reference sequence). Trimming took 5 bases from V and 4 from J; bases not matched to a gene: 10. This TCR was recovered from a man aged 55 to 69 with colorectal cancer. The sample taken for sequencing was PBMCs. V usage is TRBV19 and J usage is TRBJ1-1, with 7 nucleotides matching TRBD1. CDR3 sequence: CASSPRQGGFTEAFF. CDR3 nucleotide sequence: TGTGCCAGTAGTCCTCGACAGGGAGGTTTCACTGAAGCTTTCTTT.